The entry below gives a single T cell receptor beta chain sequence along with its context. Original data processing: Scientists estimated how many nucleated cells there were by amplifying reference gene primers. Using immunoSEQ multiplex PCR, the repertoire was profiled, and TCRdb retains in-frame clones only, with some absent. Clone size and V and J calls were adopted from that table, with D and trimming inferred from the DNA. The table includes 350,000 to 550,000 clones, around 89% detected once. The data derive from a study of blood T cell repertoires in COVID-19. Overall study context: T cells, B-cell-depleted T cells, or PBMCs supplied cDNA or gDNA.

The germline gives CDR1 SEHNR, CDR2 FQNEAQ (reference sequence). The V gene lost 5 bases and the J gene lost 7 bases, with 29 bases spanning the gap. The CDR3 runs 18 residues. Sequencing was performed on peripheral blood. The receptor was isolated from a young woman with acute or convalescent COVID-19. This sequence joins TRBV7-9 and TRBJ1-1; D is perhaps TRBD1 (5 bases). Here the CDR3 reads CASSTLWMGSRRRGEAFF. The DNA for the CDR3 is TGTGCCAGCAGCACCCTCTGGATGGGGTCTAGGCGAAGGGGTGAAGCTTTCTTT.